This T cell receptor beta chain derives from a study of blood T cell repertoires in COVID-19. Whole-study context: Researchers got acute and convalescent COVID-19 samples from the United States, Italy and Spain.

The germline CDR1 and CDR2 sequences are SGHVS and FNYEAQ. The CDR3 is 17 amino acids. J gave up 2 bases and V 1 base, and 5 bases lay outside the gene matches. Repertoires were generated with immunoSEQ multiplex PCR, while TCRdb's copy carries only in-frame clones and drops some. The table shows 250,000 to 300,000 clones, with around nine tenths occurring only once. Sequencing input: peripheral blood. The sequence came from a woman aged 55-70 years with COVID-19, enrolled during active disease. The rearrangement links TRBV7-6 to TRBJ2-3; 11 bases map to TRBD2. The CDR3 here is CASSLGLAGSSTDTQYF. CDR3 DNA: TGTGCCAGCAGCTTAGGACTAGCGGGGTCCTCCACAGATACGCAGTATTTT.